The source of this T cell receptor beta chain is a study of CD8 T cells in ankylosing spondylitis. TCRdb reprocessed the 5' RACE reads via MiXCR and lists one record per CDR3 protein. The sample has about 240,000 distinct CDR3 sequences, about 10% seen once. Study results and limitations: Disease-associated clonotypes exhibited CD8+ identity and were relatively infrequent in peripheral blood. Clones tied to disease were said to be significantly enriched in matched ankylosing spondylitis synovial fluid.

Points on this clonotype: The antigen is undetermined. A single base separates this from a much larger clone, so it may be a read error.

The sample comprised blood, either unsorted or a sorted T cell fraction (not recorded which). This receptor was identified in a male donor with ankylosing spondylitis or in good health (not recorded which).

The CDR3 here is CASSSVQGSRAQFF. The CDR3 DNA sequence: TGTGCCAGCAGCTCCGTACAGGGGTCCCGAGCGCAGTTCTTC. This rearrangement joins TRBV12-3 or TRBV12-4 to TRBJ2-1, with 7 bases fitting TRBD1. This CDR3 contains 14 residues. The junction had 14 bases not matched to a gene; V was cut back by 6 bases and J by 12 bases.